This T cell receptor (beta chain) emerged from a study of shared clonotypes between healthy human individuals. Authors' analysis steps: Because ImmunoSEQ provided only junction sequences with no quality scores, the filtering differed. The method was immunoSEQ multiplex PCR; TCRdb's version includes in-frame clones alone and lacks a portion of them. That table supplies the V and J calls and clone size; D and trimming were determined from the DNA. The data hold 550,000 to 750,000 clones, with 92% observed a single time. Naive CD8 cells lacked CD45RO and underwent positive selection for CCR7, leaving out terminally differentiated effector memory CD45RA+ cells. Only Caucasian adults living in Nashville, Tennessee served as donors. The CDR3 consists of 17 residues. Trimming cost V 5 bases and J 5 bases, with 19 bases left between them. Germline V gene data show CDR1 as SGHVT and CDR2 as SQSDAQ.

The rearrangement links TRBV7-4 to TRBJ2-6; D call uncertain. Sample: naive CD8+ T cells sorted from blood. This TCR was sampled from a man aged 25 to 45 in good health. This CDR3 reads CASSHPVSQSRANVLTF. The CDR3 DNA reads as TGTGCCAGCAGCCACCCGGTCTCACAAAGTCGGGCCAACGTCCTGACTTTC. Filled out from reference TRBV7-4 and TRBJ2-6, the complete variable domain reads GAGVSQSPRYKVAKRGRDVALRCDSISGHVTLYWYRQTLGQGSEVLTYSQSDAQRDKSGRPSGRFSAERPERSVSTLKIQRTEQGDSAVYLCASSHPVSQSRANVLTFGAGSRLTVL.